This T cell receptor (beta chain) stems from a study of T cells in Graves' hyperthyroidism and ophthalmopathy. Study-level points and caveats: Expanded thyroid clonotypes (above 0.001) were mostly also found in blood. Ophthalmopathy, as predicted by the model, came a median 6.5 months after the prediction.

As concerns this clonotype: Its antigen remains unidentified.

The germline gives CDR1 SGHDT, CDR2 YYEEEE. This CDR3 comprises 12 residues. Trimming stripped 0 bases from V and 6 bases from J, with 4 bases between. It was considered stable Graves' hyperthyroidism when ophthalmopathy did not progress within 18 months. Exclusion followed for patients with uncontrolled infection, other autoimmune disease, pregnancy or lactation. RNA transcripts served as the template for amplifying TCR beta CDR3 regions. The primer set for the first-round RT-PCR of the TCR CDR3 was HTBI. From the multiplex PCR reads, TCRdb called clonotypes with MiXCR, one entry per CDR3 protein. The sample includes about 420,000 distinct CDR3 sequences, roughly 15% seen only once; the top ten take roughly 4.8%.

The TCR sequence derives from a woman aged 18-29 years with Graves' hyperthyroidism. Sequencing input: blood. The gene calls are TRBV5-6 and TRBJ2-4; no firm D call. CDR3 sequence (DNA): TGTGCCAGCAGCTTGGCCGGAAACATTCAGTACTTC. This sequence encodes CASSLAGNIQYF.